This T cell receptor (beta chain) was sequenced in a study of blood T cells in healthy people across ages. Overall study context: Every two T cells gave about one barcoded beta molecule via template switching.

This clonotype occurred a few times. Germline V gene data show CDR1 as SGHTA and CDR2 as FQGTGA. The V segment lost 0 bases and the J segment 10 bases; nucleotides outside the gene matches: 6. The length of the CDR3 is 14 residues. Primed by a sample-barcoded 5' primer and a J-beta primer mix, a second PCR proceeded for 7 to 11 cycles. Every cDNA molecule carried a tag from a template-switch adaptor bearing 12 random nucleotides. TCRdb redid the calling of the 5' RACE reads with MiXCR, one entry per CDR3 protein. The table has around 1,700,000 distinct CDR3 sequences, approximately 28% seen once; the top ten hold around 7.7%.

The origin of this receptor is a woman aged 25-40 years in good health. Sequencing was performed on blood. This chain uses TRBV7-3 with TRBJ1-1; 9 bases are shared with TRBD1. CDR3 DNA: TGTGCCAGCAGCTTAACCCCGGACAGGGGCGCAGCTTTCTTT. As protein: CASSLTPDRGAAFF.